The 4 T cell receptor beta chains presented below share a single source sample, sequenced in a study of human CD8 memory T cell subsets. UMI-labeled 5' RACE was the method by which TCR beta libraries were made. A single record per CDR3 protein comes from TCRdb applying MiXCR to the 5' RACE reads. The sample lists fewer than 8,500 distinct CDR3 sequences, 3.9% occurring once. The specimen sequenced was CD8+ T cells from PBMCs. These TCRs come from a human donor in good health.

This clonotype was counted many times. The chain carries TRBV6-2 or TRBV6-3 and TRBJ2-2; tentative D call: TRBD2 (6 bases). The CDR3 has 15 residues. V lost 6 bases and J 3 bases, leaving 14 bases between the germline ends. The V gene's germline CDR1 is MNHEY and CDR2 SVGEGT. CDR3 coding DNA: TGTGCCAGCAGACCGGGACTTGACTACACCGGGGAGCTGTTTTTT. Amino acids: CASRPGLDYTGELFF.

Ten or more counts support this clonotype. The chain carries TRBV29-1 and TRBJ2-7; no clear D gene. The CDR3 consists of 13 residues. Germline values: CDR1 SQVTM, CDR2 ANQGSEA. Trimming took off 3 bases at V and 5 bases at J, with 14 bases between the two ends. CDR3 sequence: CSVESGSLNEQYF. Here the CDR3 DNA reads TGCAGCGTTGAGTCAGGTTCCCTCAACGAGCAGTACTTC.

This clonotype has ten or more counts. The chain is built from TRBV7-2 and TRBJ2-1, with 7 bases fitting TRBD1. This CDR3 contains 12 residues. The V segment lost 4 bases and the J segment 10 bases; nucleotides outside the gene matches: 4. Germline assignment: CDR1 SGHTA and CDR2 FQGNSA. CDR3 DNA sequence: TGTGCCAGCAGCTATTTGGACAGGGAGCAGTTCTTC. It yields the protein CASSYLDREQFF.

This sequence joins TRBV9 and TRBJ2-7; D possibly uses TRBD1 or TRBD2 (6 bases each). This CDR3 region has 14 residues. V lost 2 bases and J lost 2, with 11 bases in between. Germline-derived CDR1 and CDR2 are SGDLS and YYNGEE. CDR3 sequence reads: CASSVTGAAYEQYF. CDR3 DNA: TGTGCCAGCAGCGTGACGGGGGCCGCCTACGAGCAGTACTTC.